This T cell receptor beta chain appears in the sequencing data of a study of blood T cell repertoires in COVID-19 (dated by TCRdb to 2018 to 2020). About the investigation overall: Collaborator samples came from the United States, Italy and Spain and covered acute and convalescent phases of COVID-19. Subjects who had been exposed to COVID-19, were actively infected with it, or had recovered from it provided the deeply sampled blood TCRbeta repertoires that made up the dataset. A freely available public database, intended as a resource for researchers studying the immune response to SARS-CoV-2, is where the repertoires were released. HLA class I and class II types, where available, came from metadata supplied by the sample provider rather than from assay-based typing. The prospective study material was composed of cDNA or gDNA derived from T cells, B-cell-depleted T cells, or PBMCs. Samples came from the ongoing ImmuneRACE study (first 160 participants) plus 1,254 subjects from 6 global collaborators. The sample metadata nearly always contained a de-identified subject ID, COVID-19 status, age in years and sex.

The paper's findings and limits, for the study overall: The amount of clinical and demographic metadata varied by source and participant and was provided uncurated.

One collaborating source in Seattle enrolled patients while the patients were actively infected and followed the patients over time throughout the course of disease. Collaborating institutions collected whole blood in K2EDTA tubes following their own protocols. For TCRbeta analysis, collaborator samples were shipped as frozen whole blood, as isolated PBMCs, or as DNA extracted from either sample type. TCRbeta CDR3 regions were amplified from genomic DNA by means of the immunoSEQ Assay, a bias-controlled multiplex PCR. The paper's processing steps were these. Within the assay, amplification of reference gene primers was used to estimate how many nucleated cells each sample contained. Sequence reads were collapsed and filtered to measure the absolute abundance of every unique TCRbeta CDR3 rearrangement. For each sample, productive Simpson clonality was calculated as the square root of Simpson's diversity index across productive rearrangements. TCRdb's version of the immuneACCESS table is confined to in-frame rearrangements and falls short of the full clone set. An unresolved V gene accounts for under half of the shortfall where checked; the remainder is of unknown origin. From that table come the V and J calls and clone size; the DNA was used to work out D and trimming. The sample yields 50,000 to 60,000 clones; about four fifths were counted once. The ten top clones hold around 9.6% of the sample.

Only one count was recorded for this clone. The specificity of this receptor is unknown. It has no much larger one-base neighbor in the sample; base qualities were not kept. This receptor was taken from a man at least 80 years old with COVID-19, enrolled during active disease. The sequencing sample was made of peripheral blood.

The DNA reads as follows: TGTGCCTGGAGTGCTCCCGCGGCCCCTGGATACGAGCAGTACTTC. Its protein product is CAWSAPAAPGYEQYF. Here the chain combines TRBV30 and TRBJ2-7; the D gene is unclear. CDR3 length: 15 amino acids, cysteine to phenylalanine. Kept here is only the CDR3 DNA, which spans 45 bases and is read in frame from base 1. CDR1 GTSNPN and CDR2 SVGIG were looked up in the germline V gene (reference sequence). V lost 1 base and J lost 4 bases; the stretch between them is 17 bases long. The full variable domain, with segments outside the CDR3 supplied by the reference TRBV30 and TRBJ2-7 proteins, appears as SQTIHQWPATLVQPVGSPLSLECTVEGTSNPNLYWYRQAAGRGLQLLFYSVGIGQISSEVPQNLSASRPQDRQFILSSKKLLLSDSGFYLCAWSAPAAPGYEQYFGPGTRLTVT.